One and the same sample provided the 28 T cell receptor beta chains below, sequenced in a study of cytomegalovirus exposure and HLA in healthy donors. The PCR ran on 60 Vbeta and 13 Jbeta primers. TCRdb keeps only in-frame clones here, not all; method: immunoSEQ multiplex PCR. The profile shows 85,000 to 100,000 clones, about 80% of them singletons. Sequenced sample: PBMCs. Source of these receptors: a man between 25 and 39 years old in good health and CMV-seronegative.

V is TRBV5-1 and J is TRBJ1-2; the D gene is possibly TRBD1 (5 bases). V lost 0 bases, J lost 3 bases, and 9 bases lay in between. Per the germline V gene, CDR1 is SGHRS and CDR2 is YFSETQ. CDR3 length equals 14 residues. The CDR3 DNA reads TGCGCCAGCAGCTTGGCAGGGATCTACTATGGCTACACCTTC. It specifies CASSLAGIYYGYTF.

This chain links TRBV5-1 with TRBJ2-3; D might be TRBD2 (6 bases). Germline loops: CDR1 SGHRS, CDR2 YFSETQ. The V and J ends lost 9 bases and 4 bases respectively, with 12 bases between them. The CDR3 sequence is 12 residues long. This chain's CDR3 is CATVGEADTQYF. The DNA of the CDR3 is TGCGCCACAGTGGGGGAGGCAGATACGCAGTATTTT. The full variable domain, with the rest looked up from reference TRBV5-1 and TRBJ2-3, is KAGVTQTPRYLIKTRGQQVTLSCSPISGHRSVSWYQQTPGQGLQFLFEYFSETQRNKGNFPGRFSGRQFSNSRSEMNVSTLELGDSALYLCATVGEADTQYFGPGTRLTVL.

This clone has just a few counts. This chain uses TRBV28 with TRBJ2-1; 8 bases line up with TRBD2. With 7 bases clipped from V and 2 bases from J, the junction kept 7 bases outside the gene matches. Germline V gene data show CDR1 as MDHEN and CDR2 as SYDVKM. There are 15 residues in the CDR3. The chain's CDR3 is CASIVGGLAYNEQFF. The DNA for the CDR3 is TGTGCCAGCATCGTGGGGGGACTAGCCTACAATGAGCAGTTCTTC.

The V and J genes are TRBV29-1 and TRBJ2-7, with 8 bases matching TRBD2. Germline CDR1 is SQVTM and CDR2 is ANQGSEA. The CDR3 loop spans 13 amino acids. J lost 0 bases, V lost 5 bases, and 3 bases had no gene match. CDR3 sequence reads: CSVRSGSSYEQYF. The CDR3 nucleotides read TGCAGCGTTAGAAGCGGGAGCTCCTACGAGCAGTACTTC.

This clone was seen a handful of times. The V and J genes are TRBV30 and TRBJ2-1; D might be TRBD2 (6 bases). The V gene lost 3 bases and the J gene lost 1 base, with 13 bases spanning the gap. The CDR3 extends over 15 amino acids. The germline CDR1 and CDR2 sequences are GTSNPN and SVGIG (reference sequence). CDR3 nucleotides: TGTGCCTGGAGAACCGGGAGCTGGTCCTACAATGAGCAGTTCTTC. Translation: CAWRTGSWSYNEQFF.

V gene TRBV19 combines with J gene TRBJ2-1, with D perhaps matching TRBD2 (5 bases). CDR3 size: 13 residues. Per germline, CDR1 LNHDA and CDR2 SQIVND (reference sequence). Trimming removed 6 bases at V and 6 bases at J, with 12 bases between. Written as DNA, the CDR3 is TGTGCCAGTAGAGTGGACTTAACCAATGAGCAGTTCTTC. Its protein product is CASRVDLTNEQFF.

The chain employs TRBV5-1 and TRBJ1-2; TRBD1 agrees at 9 bases. In germline, CDR1 is SGHRS, CDR2 YFSETQ. The length of the CDR3 is 15 residues. Trimming at V came to 1 base and at J to 5 bases, leaving 6 bases not matched to a gene. The CDR3 loop is CASSLYLDRGYGYTF. CDR3 DNA: TGCGCCAGCAGCTTGTACCTGGACAGGGGATATGGCTACACCTTC.

The chain has TRBV4-3 and TRBJ2-3, with TRBD1 as a possible D gene (6 bases). CDR1 and CDR2 (germline): LGHNA, YSLEER. The CDR3 sequence is 18 residues long. The ends were cut back, 1 base at V and 2 bases at J, with 19 bases in the middle. CDR3: CASSQVVGTGTYTDTQYF. The CDR3 nucleotides read TGCGCCAGCAGCCAAGTCGTGGGAACGGGGACATACACAGATACGCAGTATTTT.

The chain carries TRBV15 and TRBJ1-1; D is uncertain. The V gene's germline CDR1 is LNHNV and CDR2 YYDKDF (reference sequence). This CDR3 is built from 16 residues. V was trimmed by 0 bases and J by 4 bases, leaving 15 bases between them. CDR3 DNA: TGTGCCACCAGCAGAGATATTCGGCCTACGGGCACTGAAGCTTTCTTT. Its translation is CATSRDIRPTGTEAFF.

The chain carries TRBV5-4 and TRBJ1-2; D possibly corresponds to TRBD1 (5 bases). The CDR3 has 13 amino acids. V was shortened by 0 bases and J by 7 bases, with 10 bases between the two germline ends. Germline V gene sequence: CDR1 SGHNT, CDR2 YYREEE (reference sequence). The DNA for the CDR3 is TGTGCCAGCAGCTTGGCCGGGACTGGTGGCTACACCTTC. Translating gives CASSLAGTGGYTF.

The rearrangement uses TRBV19 and TRBJ1-2; D unresolved. V gave up 10 bases and J gave up 5 bases, with 17 bases separating them. The CDR3 totals 13 residues. The germline V gene encodes CDR1 LNHDA and CDR2 SQIVND (reference sequence). This chain's CDR3 is CATQIRGSYGYTF. The CDR3 DNA is TGTGCCACTCAAATCCGAGGGTCATATGGCTACACCTTC.

The chain combines TRBV5-6 with TRBJ1-2, with a weak D call TRBD1 (6 bases). Between the trimmed V and J ends, which lost 4 bases and 3 bases, there was a span of 13 bases. Per germline, CDR1 SGHDT and CDR2 YYEEEE. The CDR3 spans 14 residues. The CDR3 protein is CASSTTGLDYGYTF. The CDR3 DNA follows: TGTGCCAGCAGCACCACAGGGCTTGACTATGGCTACACCTTC.

This rearrangement joins TRBV7-2 to TRBJ2-5, with TRBD1 as a possible D gene (5 bases). This CDR3 region has 13 residues. Trimming stripped 7 bases from V and 1 base from J, with 10 bases between. The germline V gene has CDR1 SGHTA and CDR2 FQGNSA. Here the CDR3 reads CASTPTGQETQYF. The CDR3 DNA sequence: TGTGCCAGCACCCCCACAGGCCAAGAGACCCAGTACTTC.

The V call is TRBV27, the J call TRBJ2-7, with 12 bases lining up with TRBD2. The CDR3 covers 15 residues. The V and J ends lost 4 bases and 2 bases, in that order; junction bases with no gene match: 3. The V gene's germline CDR1 is MNHEY and CDR2 SMNVEV (reference sequence). The CDR3 loop reads CASSWTSGDPYEQYF. The CDR3 nucleotides are TGTGCCAGCAGTTGGACTAGCGGGGATCCCTACGAGCAGTACTTC.

The genes are TRBV11-2 and TRBJ1-2, with TRBD1 identical over 9 bases. Germline V CDR1 and CDR2: SGHAT, FQNNGV. The CDR3 contains 14 residues. V lost 5 bases, J lost 2 bases, and 3 bases stayed unmatched. The CDR3 protein is CASSLGQGNYGYTF. CDR3 DNA sequence: TGTGCCAGCAGCCTAGGACAGGGGAACTATGGCTACACCTTC.

V and J are TRBV7-2 and TRBJ2-5; possible D gene TRBD2, 6 bases. The CDR3 has 16 residues. CDR1 is SGHTA, CDR2 FQGNSA, per germline. V shed 0 bases and J shed 7 bases, with 18 bases lying between them. CDR3 sequence reads: CASSLAAAGGERTQYF. In DNA form, the CDR3 reads TGTGCCAGCAGCTTAGCAGCAGCGGGCGGTGAAAGGACCCAGTACTTC.

The chain has TRBV6-4 and TRBJ1-2; tentative D call: TRBD1 (6 bases). The CDR3 runs 14 residues. From germline, CDR1 is MRHNA and CDR2 SNTAGT. V lost 6 bases and J lost 4, with 15 bases in between. The CDR3 region is CASSRSTGLYGYTF. CDR3 DNA: TGTGCCAGCAGCCGCTCGACAGGACTCTATGGCTACACCTTC.

The chain links TRBV10-3 to TRBJ2-1; D is undetermined. Between the trimmed V and J ends, which lost 3 bases and 8 bases, there was a span of 5 bases. Germline-derived CDR1 and CDR2 are ENHRY and SYGVKD. CDR3 length equals 11 residues. CDR3 amino acids: CAISDPDEQFF. CDR3 nucleotide sequence: TGTGCCATCAGTGATCCGGATGAGCAGTTCTTC.

In this sample, this clone turned up once. This chain uses TRBV6-4 with TRBJ2-2, with 11 bases matching TRBD2. Trimming took 2 bases from V and 4 from J; bases not matched to a gene: 0. This CDR3 is built from 15 residues. Germline values: CDR1 MRHNA, CDR2 SNTAGT. CDR3 sequence: CASSDGLAGTGELFF. DNA of the CDR3: TGTGCCAGCAGTGACGGACTAGCGGGCACCGGGGAGCTGTTTTTT.

This chain uses TRBV6-1 with TRBJ2-7; TRBD1 matches 8 bases. Per germline, CDR1 MNHNS and CDR2 SASEGT. The CDR3 is made up of 14 amino acids. The trim removed 6 bases at V and 4 bases at J, leaving 8 bases unmatched. The CDR3 nucleotides read TGTGCCAGCAGCCGACAGGGGAGATTTTACGAGCAGTACTTC. Residues: CASSRQGRFYEQYF.

This clone was counted only a few times. The chain is built from TRBV7-2 and TRBJ2-5; 7 bases are shared with TRBD1. J was trimmed by 5 bases and V by 5 bases; bases with no gene match: 14. Germline V gene data show CDR1 as SGHTA and CDR2 as FQGNSA. The CDR3 sequence is 16 residues long. For the CDR3, the DNA is TGTGCCAGCAGCCAGTACCTCTCAGGGGGTACTGAGACCCAGTACTTC. As protein: CASSQYLSGGTETQYF.

The CDR3 loop is CASSYSNIRPASEQYF. The CDR3 bases are TGTGCCAGCAGTTACTCGAACATTAGACCAGCCAGCGAGCAGTACTTC. J is TRBJ2-5 and V is TRBV6-5, with no clear D. The DNA end favors TRBJ2-7, so the J call may be wrong. This CDR3 region has 16 residues. Per the germline V gene, CDR1 is MNHEY and CDR2 is SVGAGI.

V and J are TRBV27 and TRBJ1-2; D is unresolved. The V end was cut by 4 bases, the J end by 8 bases, with 20 bases between. The germline V gene has CDR1 MNHEY and CDR2 SMNVEV (reference sequence). The CDR3 extends over 15 amino acids. Here the CDR3 reads CASSSHSAGMEGYTF. The CDR3, as DNA: TGTGCCAGCAGTTCACATTCGGCGGGGATGGAGGGCTACACCTTC.

The J gene is TRBJ2-1, the V gene TRBV7-6; TRBD2 aligns across 9 bases. Per germline, CDR1 SGHVS and CDR2 FNYEAQ. The CDR3 extends over 16 amino acids. The V gene end was trimmed by 1 base and the J gene end by 1 base; junction bases not matched to a gene: 2. CDR3 sequence: CASSLGSGRSYNEQFF. CDR3 sequence (DNA): TGTGCCAGCAGCTTAGGGAGCGGGAGGTCCTACAATGAGCAGTTCTTC.

This clone was detected only once. The rearrangement joins TRBV6-5 to TRBJ1-2; D call uncertain. The germline V and J ends were trimmed by 8 bases and 4 bases, with 17 bases remaining between them. Germline assignment: CDR1 MNHEY and CDR2 SVGAGI. This CDR3 has 14 amino acids. CDR3: CASGMVEVGYGYTF. The CDR3 nucleotides are TGTGCCAGCGGTATGGTGGAGGTGGGCTATGGCTACACCTTC.

This chain uses TRBV18 with TRBJ1-2; the match to TRBD1 covers 8 bases. Per the germline V gene, CDR1 is KGHSH and CDR2 is LQKENI. J lost 4 bases, V lost 5 bases, and 6 bases had no gene match. The CDR3 is made up of 14 amino acids. DNA of the CDR3: TGTGCCAGCTCATCCGACAGGGGTGGCTATGGCTACACCTTC. This gives the protein CASSSDRGGYGYTF.

The chain is built from TRBV10-3 and TRBJ1-4; D not certain. V lost 4 bases and J 8 bases, leaving 17 bases between the germline ends. Germline V CDR1 and CDR2: ENHRY, SYGVKD. CDR3 length: 15 residues. CDR3 nucleotides: TGTGCCATCAGTGTTTTAAAGTCTCCAGGAGAAAAACTGTTTTTT. Residues: CAISVLKSPGEKLFF.

V is TRBV7-8 and J is TRBJ1-2; no clear D. V shed 8 bases and J shed 0 bases, with 10 bases lying between them. The CDR3 has 13 residues. Germline-derived CDR1 and CDR2 are SGHVS and FQNEAQ. The CDR3 region has the DNA TGTGCCAGCCGGGGTAACGCTAACTATGGCTACACCTTC. As protein: CASRGNANYGYTF.